This record looks at one T cell receptor (beta chain) sequence and its context. This sample was included in a study of technical replicates of blood from several donors. The data were produced by immunoSEQ multiplex PCR, yet TCRdb's version contains in-frame clones alone and is incomplete. The sample contains about 97,000 clones, approximately 96% of which appear only once. V lost 2 bases and J lost 0, with 11 bases in between. Looked up from germline, CDR1 is SGHTA and CDR2 is FQGTGA. The CDR3 is 15 residues long. The source of this sequence is a human donor in good health. The chain recombines TRBV7-3 with TRBJ2-7; D call uncertain. Sequenced sample: T cells isolated from PBMCs. The chain's CDR3 is CASSLLSVPSYEQYF. In DNA form, the CDR3 reads TGTGCCAGCAGCTTATTGAGCGTACCCTCCTACGAGCAGTACTTC.